The TCR beta chain described here comes from a study of CD8+CD57+ T cells in acquired aplastic anemia. The wider study: Yields of DNA that came from sorted CD4+ and CD8+ cells averaged about 2.9 ug.

TCR beta VDJ and CDR3 were profiled, and genomic DNA was the template. TCRdb ran MiXCR on the reads and lists one entry per CDR3 protein. The table shows over 150,000 distinct CDR3 sequences, with about 70% occurring only once. Trimming took off 2 bases at V and 10 bases at J, with 8 bases between the two ends. Per germline, CDR1 DFQATT and CDR2 SNEGSKA (reference sequence). The CDR3 has 10 amino acids. Previously, flow cytometry had revealed CD8+CD57+ cell expansion in the patients chosen for sequencing. Concerning this clonotype itself: As yet, its antigen is unknown.

Study-wide findings and caveats: Patients had twenty-nine CD8+ CDR3 sequences in common with controls (the shared set). The study found no significant CD8+ Simpson's diversity difference between patients and controls.

The sequence was collected from a human donor with aplastic anemia. The sample comprised sorted CD4+, CD8+, or CD8+CD57+ T cells (not recorded which) from PBMCs. The chain joins TRBV20-1 to TRBJ1-1; maybe TRBD1 (5 bases). DNA for the CDR3: TGCAGTGCTAGACAGGGTAGAGCTTTCTTT. This codes for CSARQGRAFF.